The clone carrying this T cell receptor beta chain was counted only a few times. Its antigen remains unknown. The CDR3 has 16 amino acids. V lost 3 bases, J lost 1 base, and 15 bases lay in between. This specimen comes from a study of T cell repertoires in cytomegalovirus infection. TCRdb reprocessed the reads with MiXCR, giving one entry per CDR3 protein. The table lists 700,000 to 900,000 distinct CDR3 sequences, 25% to 30% of them singletons. The input for sequencing was cultured CD8+ T cells from PBMCs, taken from culture after CMV antigen stimulation. The chain is built from TRBV12-3 or TRBV12-4 and TRBJ1-1; D is ambiguous. This TCR was recovered from a human donor in good health (CMV status not recorded). Some clones in this sample may be carry-over from other donors' samples. CDR3 sequence: CASSFALAQENTEAFF. The CDR3 bases are TGTGCCAGCAGTTTCGCCCTAGCCCAAGAGAACACTGAAGCTTTCTTT.